This T cell receptor beta chain was identified in a study of blood T cells in healthy people across ages. Overall study findings and caveats: Both higher diversity and more naive CD4+ cells marked long-lived donors when set against aged donors. While age rose, TCR beta diversity per million T cells dropped in a roughly linear way. Across samples, TCR beta diversity tracked strongly with naive T cell percentage.

A word on this clonotype: Its antigen is not identified.

Together with a sample-barcoded 5' primer, a J-beta primer mix was included in a second PCR lasting about 7 to 11 cycles. Every cDNA molecule carried a tag from a template-switch adaptor bearing 12 random nucleotides. TCRdb ran MiXCR on the 5' RACE reads and lists one entry per CDR3 protein. The sample lists about 780,000 distinct CDR3 sequences, about 47% occurring once. V lost 4 bases to trimming and J lost 2 bases, with 13 bases between them. The CDR3 extends over 14 amino acids. Germline V CDR1 and CDR2: SQVTM, ANQGSEA. The sequence came from a man of 80 years or more in good health. The sequenced sample was blood. The chain is built from TRBV29-1 and TRBJ2-3, with D perhaps matching TRBD1 or TRBD2 (6 bases each). The CDR3 bases are TGCAGCGTTGGGGGGGCCACCTCCACAGATACGCAGTATTTT. As protein: CSVGGATSTDTQYF.